This T cell receptor (beta chain) was profiled in a study of cytomegalovirus exposure and HLA in healthy donors. 60 Vbeta and 13 Jbeta primers were used in PCR. The protocol was immunoSEQ multiplex PCR, while the TCRdb copy is restricted to in-frame clones and leaves out a portion. The table records around 40,000 clones, approximately 82% of them present only once. Donors showed nominal health when sampled, although they likely had unrecorded immune exposures. The CDR3 runs to 16 residues. V was pared by 3 bases and J by 1 base, with 16 bases between. The germline gives CDR1 GTSNPN, CDR2 SVGIG (reference sequence).

The TCR comes from a woman aged 18-35 years in good health and CMV-seropositive. The sequenced sample consisted of PBMCs. The V and J genes are TRBV30 and TRBJ2-4; D perhaps matches TRBD2 (5 bases). The CDR3: CAWRRVRLGAKNIQYF. The CDR3 DNA sequence: TGTGCCTGGAGGAGGGTGAGGCTGGGCGCCAAAAACATTCAGTACTTC.